The clone carrying this TCR beta chain showed up many times. The sample originates from a study of T cells of healthy individuals. The ends were cut back, 0 bases at V and 3 bases at J, with 17 bases in the middle. The germline CDR1 and CDR2 sequences are MNHEY and SMNVEV (reference sequence). This CDR3 spans 17 amino acids. TCRdb analysed the 5' RACE reads with MiXCR anew, one entry per CDR3 protein. The sample has about 82,000 distinct CDR3 sequences; about 5% are singletons. This chain uses TRBV27 with TRBJ1-2; the D gene is possibly TRBD1 (6 bases). The sequence came from a female donor in good health. This CDR3 is CASSLSHGGQVDYGYTF. CDR3 in DNA: TGTGCCAGCAGTTTATCTCACGGGGGGCAGGTCGACTATGGCTACACCTTC.